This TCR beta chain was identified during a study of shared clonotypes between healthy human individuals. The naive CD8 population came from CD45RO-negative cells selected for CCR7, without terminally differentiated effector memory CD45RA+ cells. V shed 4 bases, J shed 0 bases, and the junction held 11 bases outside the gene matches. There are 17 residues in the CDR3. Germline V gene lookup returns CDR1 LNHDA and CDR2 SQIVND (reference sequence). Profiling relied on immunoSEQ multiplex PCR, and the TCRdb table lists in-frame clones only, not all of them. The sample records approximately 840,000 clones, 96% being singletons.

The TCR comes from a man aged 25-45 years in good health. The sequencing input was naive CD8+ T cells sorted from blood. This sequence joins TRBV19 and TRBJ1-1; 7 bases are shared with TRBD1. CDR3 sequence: CASSKKQGRGMNTEAFF. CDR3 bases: TGTGCCAGTAGTAAAAAACAGGGGCGAGGTATGAACACTGAAGCTTTCTTT.